This entry features one TCR beta chain sequence. Per the germline V gene, CDR1 is SGHDN and CDR2 is FVKESK. Germline trimming cut 4 bases from V and 8 bases from J; bases unmatched to any gene: 4. The CDR3 is 13 residues long. Each CDR3 protein gets one entry after TCRdb re-called the RT-PCR reads with MiXCR. The data show just under 550,000 distinct CDR3 sequences, under 30% seen once. This sample was included in a study of response to subunit inactivated influenza vaccine. A further study also used this sample, focusing on T cells expressing NK-cell markers. As that report states: TCR beta cDNA was made by 5'RACE template switching with UMIs.

V is TRBV14 and J is TRBJ2-4, with TRBD2 identical over 8 bases. The sequenced sample was CD4+ T cells sorted from PBMCs, obtained 11 to 12 days after vaccination. This TCR came from a man aged 50 or older who received an inactivated influenza vaccine. The chain's CDR3 is CASSLSGADIQYF. The CDR3 DNA reads TGTGCCAGCAGCCTTAGCGGGGCGGACATTCAGTACTTC.